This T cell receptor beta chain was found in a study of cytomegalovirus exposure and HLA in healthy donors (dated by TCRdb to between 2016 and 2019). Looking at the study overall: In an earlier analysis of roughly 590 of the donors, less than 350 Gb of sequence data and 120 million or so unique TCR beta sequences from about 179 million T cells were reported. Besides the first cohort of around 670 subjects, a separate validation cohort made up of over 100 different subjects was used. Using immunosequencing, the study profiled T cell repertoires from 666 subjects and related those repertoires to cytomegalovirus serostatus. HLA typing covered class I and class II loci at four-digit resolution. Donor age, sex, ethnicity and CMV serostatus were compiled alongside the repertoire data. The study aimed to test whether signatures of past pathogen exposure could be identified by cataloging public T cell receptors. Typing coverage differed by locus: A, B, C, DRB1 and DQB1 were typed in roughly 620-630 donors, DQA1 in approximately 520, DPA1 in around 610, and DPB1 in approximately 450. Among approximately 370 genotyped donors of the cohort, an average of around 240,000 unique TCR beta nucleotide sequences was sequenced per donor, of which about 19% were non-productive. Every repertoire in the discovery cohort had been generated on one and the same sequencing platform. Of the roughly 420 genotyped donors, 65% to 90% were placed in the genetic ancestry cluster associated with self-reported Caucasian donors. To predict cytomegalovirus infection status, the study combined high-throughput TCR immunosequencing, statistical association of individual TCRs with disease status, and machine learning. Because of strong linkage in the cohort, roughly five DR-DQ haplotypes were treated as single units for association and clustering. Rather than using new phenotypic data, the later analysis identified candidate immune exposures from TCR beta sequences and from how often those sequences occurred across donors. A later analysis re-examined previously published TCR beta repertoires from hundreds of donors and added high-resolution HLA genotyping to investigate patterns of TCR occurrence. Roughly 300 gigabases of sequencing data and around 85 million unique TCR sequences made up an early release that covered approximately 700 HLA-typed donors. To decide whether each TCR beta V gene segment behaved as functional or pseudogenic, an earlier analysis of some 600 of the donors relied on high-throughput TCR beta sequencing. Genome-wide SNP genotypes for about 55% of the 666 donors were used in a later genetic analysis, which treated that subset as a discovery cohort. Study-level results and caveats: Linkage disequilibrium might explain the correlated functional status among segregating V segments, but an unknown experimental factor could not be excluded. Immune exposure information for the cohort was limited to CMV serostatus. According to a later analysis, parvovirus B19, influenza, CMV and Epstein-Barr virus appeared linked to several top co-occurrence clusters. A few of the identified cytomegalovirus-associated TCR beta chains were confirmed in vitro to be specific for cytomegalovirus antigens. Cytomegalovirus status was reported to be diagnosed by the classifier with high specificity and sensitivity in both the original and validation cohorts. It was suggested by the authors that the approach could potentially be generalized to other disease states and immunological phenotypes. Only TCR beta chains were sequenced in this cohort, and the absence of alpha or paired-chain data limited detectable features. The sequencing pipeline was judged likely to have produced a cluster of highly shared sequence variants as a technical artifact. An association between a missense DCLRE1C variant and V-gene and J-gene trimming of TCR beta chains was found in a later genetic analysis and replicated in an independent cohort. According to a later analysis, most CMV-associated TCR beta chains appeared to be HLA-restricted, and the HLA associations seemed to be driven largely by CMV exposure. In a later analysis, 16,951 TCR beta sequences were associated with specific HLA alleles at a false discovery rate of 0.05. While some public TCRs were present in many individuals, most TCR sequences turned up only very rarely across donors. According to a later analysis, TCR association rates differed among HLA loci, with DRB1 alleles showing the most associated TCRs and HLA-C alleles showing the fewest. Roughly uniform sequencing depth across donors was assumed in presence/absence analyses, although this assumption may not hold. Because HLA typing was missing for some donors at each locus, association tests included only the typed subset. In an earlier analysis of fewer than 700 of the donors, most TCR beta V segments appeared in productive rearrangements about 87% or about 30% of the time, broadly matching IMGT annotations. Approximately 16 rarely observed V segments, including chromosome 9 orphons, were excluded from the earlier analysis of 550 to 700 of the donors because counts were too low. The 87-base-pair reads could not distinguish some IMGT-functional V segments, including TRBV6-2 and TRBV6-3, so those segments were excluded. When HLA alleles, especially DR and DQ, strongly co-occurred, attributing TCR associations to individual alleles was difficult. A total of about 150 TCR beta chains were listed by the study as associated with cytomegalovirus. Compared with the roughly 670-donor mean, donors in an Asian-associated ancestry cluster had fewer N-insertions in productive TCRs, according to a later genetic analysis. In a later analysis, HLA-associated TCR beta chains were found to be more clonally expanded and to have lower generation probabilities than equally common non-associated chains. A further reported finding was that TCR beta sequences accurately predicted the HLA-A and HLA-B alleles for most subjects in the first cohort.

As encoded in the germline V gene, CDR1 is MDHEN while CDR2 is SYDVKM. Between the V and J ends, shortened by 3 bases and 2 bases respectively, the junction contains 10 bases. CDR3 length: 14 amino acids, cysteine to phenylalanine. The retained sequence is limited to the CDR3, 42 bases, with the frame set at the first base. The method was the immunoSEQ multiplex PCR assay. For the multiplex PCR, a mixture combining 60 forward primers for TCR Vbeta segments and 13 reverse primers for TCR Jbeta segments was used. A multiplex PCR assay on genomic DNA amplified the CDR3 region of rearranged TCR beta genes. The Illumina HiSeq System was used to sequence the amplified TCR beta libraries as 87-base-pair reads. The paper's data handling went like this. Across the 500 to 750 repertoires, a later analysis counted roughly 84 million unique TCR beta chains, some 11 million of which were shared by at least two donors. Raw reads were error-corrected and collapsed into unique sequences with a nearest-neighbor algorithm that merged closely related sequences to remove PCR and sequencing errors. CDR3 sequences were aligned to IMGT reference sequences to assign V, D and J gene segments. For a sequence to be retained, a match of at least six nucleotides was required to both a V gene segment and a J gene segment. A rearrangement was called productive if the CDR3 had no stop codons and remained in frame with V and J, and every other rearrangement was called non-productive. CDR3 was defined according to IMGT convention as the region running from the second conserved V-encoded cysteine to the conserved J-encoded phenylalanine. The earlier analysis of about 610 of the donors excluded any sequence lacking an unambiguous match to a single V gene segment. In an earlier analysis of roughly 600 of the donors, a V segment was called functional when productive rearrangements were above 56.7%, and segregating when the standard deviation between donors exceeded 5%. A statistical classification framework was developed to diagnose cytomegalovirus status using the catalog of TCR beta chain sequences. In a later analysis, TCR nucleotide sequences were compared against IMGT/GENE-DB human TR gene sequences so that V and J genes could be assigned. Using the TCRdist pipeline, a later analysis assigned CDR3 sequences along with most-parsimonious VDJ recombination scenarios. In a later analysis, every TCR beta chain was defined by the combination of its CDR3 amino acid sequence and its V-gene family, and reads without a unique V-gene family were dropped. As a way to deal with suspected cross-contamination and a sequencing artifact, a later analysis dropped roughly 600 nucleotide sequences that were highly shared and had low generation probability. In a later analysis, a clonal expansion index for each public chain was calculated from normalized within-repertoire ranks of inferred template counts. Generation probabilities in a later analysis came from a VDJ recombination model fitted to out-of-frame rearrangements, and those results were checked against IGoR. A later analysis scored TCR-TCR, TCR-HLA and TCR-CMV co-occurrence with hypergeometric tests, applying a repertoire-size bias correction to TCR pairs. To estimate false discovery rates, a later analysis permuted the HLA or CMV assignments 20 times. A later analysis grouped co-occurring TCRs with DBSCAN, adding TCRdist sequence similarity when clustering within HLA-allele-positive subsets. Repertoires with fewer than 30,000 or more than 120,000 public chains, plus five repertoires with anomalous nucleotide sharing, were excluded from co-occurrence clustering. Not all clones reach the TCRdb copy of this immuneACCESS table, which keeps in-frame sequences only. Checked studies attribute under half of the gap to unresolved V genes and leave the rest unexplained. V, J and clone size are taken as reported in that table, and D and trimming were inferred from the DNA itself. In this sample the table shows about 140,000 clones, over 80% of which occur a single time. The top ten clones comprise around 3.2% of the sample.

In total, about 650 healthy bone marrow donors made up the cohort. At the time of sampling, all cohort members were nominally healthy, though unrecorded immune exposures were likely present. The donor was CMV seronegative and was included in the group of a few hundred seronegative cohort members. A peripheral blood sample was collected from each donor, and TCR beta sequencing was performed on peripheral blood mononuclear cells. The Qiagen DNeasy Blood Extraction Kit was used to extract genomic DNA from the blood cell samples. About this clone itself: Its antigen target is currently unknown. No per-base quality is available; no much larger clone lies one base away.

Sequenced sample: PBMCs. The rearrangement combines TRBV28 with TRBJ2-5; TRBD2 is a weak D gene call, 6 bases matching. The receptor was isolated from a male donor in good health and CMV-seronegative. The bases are TGTGCCAGCAGTTTGCCGGGAGTACAAGAGACCCAGTACTTC. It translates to CASSLPGVQETQYF. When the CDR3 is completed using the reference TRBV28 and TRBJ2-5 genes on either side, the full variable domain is DVKVTQSSRYLVKRTGEKVFLECVQDMDHENMFWYRQDPGLGLRLIYFSYDVKMKEKGDIPEGYSVSREKKERFSLILESASTNQTSMYLCASSLPGVQETQYFGPGTRLLVL.